This T cell receptor beta chain derives from a study of shared clonotypes between healthy human individuals. The material for each subset, its genomic DNA, was split evenly across several immunoSEQ plates. Assay: immunoSEQ multiplex PCR; the TCRdb copy retains only in-frame clones and omits some. This repertoire shows hundreds of thousands of clones, about 79% found once; its top ten account for over 10%. In germline, CDR1 is MDHEN, CDR2 SYDVKM. V was clipped by 2 bases and J by 0 bases; unmatched bases: 7. This CDR3 is built from 17 residues. Participating donors were healthy, HIV-negative adults free of recent acute infections or vaccinations.

The genes are TRBV28 and TRBJ2-7; the match to TRBD2 covers 10 bases. The sequenced sample consisted of PBMCs. The clonotype comes from a woman in her thirties or forties in good health. Some clones in this sample may be carry-over from other donors' samples. The CDR3 nucleotides read TGTGCCAGCAGTTTAGCCGGGACTAGCGTAAGCTCCTACGAGCAGTACTTC. Amino acid sequence: CASSLAGTSVSSYEQYF. Supplemented by reference TRBV28 and TRBJ2-7, the full variable domain reads DVKVTQSSRYLVKRTGEKVFLECVQDMDHENMFWYRQDPGLGLRLIYFSYDVKMKEKGDIPEGYSVSREKKERFSLILESASTNQTSMYLCASSLAGTSVSSYEQYFGPGTRLTVT.